A selection of T cell receptor beta chains follows, all from one sample in a study of cytomegalovirus exposure and HLA in healthy donors. Clones were sequenced by immunoSEQ multiplex PCR, and TCRdb holds only the in-frame ones, with some missing. In the table there are tens of thousands of clones, roughly 73% of which are singletons. The sequenced sample consisted of PBMCs. The receptors here all came from a man aged 35 to 55 in good health and CMV-seronegative. The CDR3 runs from the conserved cysteine through the conserved F or W. Fields, in order: CDR3 length, J gene, D gene, clone size, V gene, CDR3 protein, CDR3 DNA. The D gene is left open where the match is weak. The size entry is marked missing in some rows and otherwise reads once, few, many or a size class.

CDR3 length: 15
J gene: TRBJ1-3
D gene: TRBD1
clone size: .
V gene: TRBV25-1
CDR3 protein: CASSEPGQRGNTIYF
CDR3 DNA: TGTGCCAGCAGTGAACCGGGACAGAGAGGAAACACCATATATTTT

CDR3 length: 14
J gene: TRBJ1-2
D gene: TRBD1
clone size: once
V gene: TRBV27
CDR3 protein: CASSPGGLRNGYTF
CDR3 DNA: TGTGCCAGCAGTCCAGGGGGCCTCCGAAATGGCTACACCTTC

CDR3 length: 16
J gene: TRBJ2-3
D gene: TRBD1
clone size: .
V gene: TRBV25-1
CDR3 protein: CASSEQGAQGTDTQYF
CDR3 DNA: TGTGCCAGCAGTGAACAGGGGGCGCAGGGCACAGATACGCAGTATTTT

CDR3 length: 14
J gene: TRBJ2-2
D gene: .
clone size: .
V gene: TRBV7-6
CDR3 protein: CASSLSGNTGELFF
CDR3 DNA: TGTGCCAGCAGCTTGAGTGGGAACACCGGGGAGCTGTTTTTT

CDR3 length: 13
J gene: TRBJ2-7
D gene: TRBD1
clone size: .
V gene: TRBV28
CDR3 protein: CASSLGQGGEQYF
CDR3 DNA: TGTGCCAGCAGTTTAGGACAGGGAGGCGAGCAGTACTTC

CDR3 length: 12
J gene: TRBJ1-2
D gene: .
clone size: .
V gene: TRBV19
CDR3 protein: CASTGFGYGYTF
CDR3 DNA: TGTGCCAGCACAGGGTTTGGCTATGGCTACACCTTC

CDR3 length: 14
J gene: TRBJ2-5
D gene: TRBD1
clone size: .
V gene: TRBV5-6
CDR3 protein: CASSLGTGEETQYF
CDR3 DNA: TGTGCCAGCAGCTTGGGGACAGGGGAAGAGACCCAGTACTTC

CDR3 length: 15
J gene: TRBJ2-3
D gene: TRBD1
clone size: once
V gene: TRBV9
CDR3 protein: CASSVRTGITDTQYF
CDR3 DNA: TGTGCCAGCAGCGTCCGGACAGGGATAACAGATACGCAGTATTTT

CDR3 length: 16
J gene: TRBJ2-7
D gene: .
clone size: .
V gene: TRBV5-1
CDR3 protein: CASSLGGGAVSYEQYF
CDR3 DNA: TGCGCCAGCAGTCTTGGCGGAGGGGCCGTCTCCTACGAGCAGTACTTC

CDR3 length: 13
J gene: TRBJ1-2
D gene: .
clone size: .
V gene: TRBV27
CDR3 protein: CASSSQDSISYTF
CDR3 DNA: TGTGCCAGCAGTTCCCAGGACAGCATCAGCTACACCTTC

CDR3 length: 14
J gene: TRBJ1-1
D gene: TRBD1
clone size: .
V gene: TRBV13
CDR3 protein: CASSSGQGRAEAFF
CDR3 DNA: TGTGCCAGCAGCTCGGGACAGGGGAGAGCTGAAGCTTTCTTT

CDR3 length: 17
J gene: TRBJ2-5
D gene: TRBD2
clone size: once
V gene: TRBV7-8
CDR3 protein: CASSSLGTSGSFETQYF
CDR3 DNA: TGTGCCAGCAGCTCCCTGGGGACTAGCGGGAGTTTTGAGACCCAGTACTTC